This passage covers 12 T cell receptor beta chains from one sample sequenced in a study of shared clonotypes between healthy human individuals. Measured with immunoSEQ multiplex PCR; TCRdb has only the in-frame clones, and not every one. The data contain roughly 590,000 clones, nearly 97% of them singletons. Terminally differentiated effector memory CD45RA+ cells were left out of the naive CD8 fraction, which was CD45RO-negative and positively selected for CCR7. The specimen was naive CD8+ T cells sorted from blood. The receptor source for this set is a woman aged 25 to 39 in good health.

The chain uses TRBV5-5 and TRBJ2-7, with D perhaps being TRBD1 or TRBD2 (5 bases each). The CDR3 is 12 amino acids. Between the trimmed V and J ends, which lost 3 bases and 6 bases, there was a span of 10 bases. Germline V gene lookup returns CDR1 SGHKS and CDR2 YYEKEE (reference sequence). CDR3 sequence reads: CASSWPGGEQYF. In nucleotides, the CDR3 is TGTGCCAGCAGCTGGCCTGGGGGCGAGCAGTACTTC.

As concerns this clone: The sample carries other DNA sequences with the same CDR3. The rearrangement joins TRBV9 to TRBJ2-1, with TRBD2 matching over 12 bases. Germline loops: CDR1 SGDLS, CDR2 YYNGEE. Unmatched junction bases numbered 3, after V lost 3 bases and J lost 2 bases. The CDR3 has 16 amino acids. The CDR3 protein is CASSGLAGGAYNEQFF. The CDR3 DNA reads TGTGCCAGCAGCGGGCTAGCGGGAGGGGCCTACAATGAGCAGTTCTTC.

As for this clone: The sample has other DNA sequences that encode this CDR3 too. The rearrangement uses TRBV9 and TRBJ2-3; D perhaps matches TRBD2 (5 bases). V lost 3 bases and J lost 0, with 8 bases in between. Germline lookup yields CDR1 SGDLS and CDR2 YYNGEE. The CDR3 covers 14 residues. CDR3 loop: CASSGSGSTDTQYF. Here the CDR3 DNA reads TGTGCCAGCAGCGGAAGCGGTAGCACAGATACGCAGTATTTT.

This chain links TRBV13 with TRBJ2-7; 9 bases match TRBD1. Trimming took 5 bases from V and 3 from J; bases not matched to a gene: 14. Germline loops: CDR1 PRHDT, CDR2 FYEKMQ (reference sequence). The CDR3 covers 17 residues. The CDR3: CASSPHPDRGLIYEQYF. CDR3 DNA sequence: TGTGCCAGCAGCCCCCACCCCGACAGGGGGTTAATCTACGAGCAGTACTTC.

This clone was observed once. This sequence joins TRBV7-9 and TRBJ1-5; no firm D call. Germline V gives CDR1 SEHNR, CDR2 FQNEAQ (reference sequence). The CDR3 sequence is 14 residues long. V was shortened by 6 bases and J by 1 base, with 10 bases between the two germline ends. CDR3 loop: CASSPGESNQPQHF. CDR3 nucleotide sequence: TGTGCCAGCAGTCCCGGAGAGAGCAATCAGCCCCAGCATTTT.

This rearrangement joins TRBV25-1 to TRBJ1-1, with TRBD1 matching 7 bases. The CDR3 sequence is 13 residues long. Germline trimming cut 4 bases from V and 8 bases from J; bases unmatched to any gene: 7. Germline CDR1 is MGHDK and CDR2 is SYGVNS. The CDR3 region is CASSVPGGSEAFF. The CDR3 nucleotides read TGTGCCAGCAGTGTCCCAGGGGGGTCGGAAGCTTTCTTT.

The chain has TRBV6-1 and TRBJ2-1; TRBD1 is a possible D gene (6 bases). This CDR3 is built from 18 residues. The V end lost 3 bases, the J end lost 8 bases, and 26 bases lay between the germline ends. Germline V gene sequence: CDR1 MNHNS, CDR2 SASEGT. The CDR3 region is CASSDETGPTTNFDEQFF. The DNA for the CDR3 is TGTGCCAGCAGTGACGAGACAGGTCCAACGACTAACTTCGATGAGCAGTTCTTC.

This chain connects TRBV5-6 to TRBJ2-5; D not certain. The germline V and J ends were trimmed by 2 bases and 2 bases, with 7 bases remaining between them. This CDR3 contains 13 residues. Germline CDR1 and CDR2: SGHDT and YYEEEE. CDR3 DNA: TGTGCCAGCAGCTTCCTCGAACAAGAGACCCAGTACTTC. Encoded protein: CASSFLEQETQYF.

This sequence joins TRBV25-1 and TRBJ1-1; weak D call: TRBD1 (6 bases). Germline-derived CDR1 and CDR2 are MGHDK and SYGVNS. CDR3 length: 12 residues. V was trimmed by 8 bases and J by 6 bases, leaving 13 bases between them. The CDR3 nucleotides read TGTGCCAGCGGTCGAGCAGGGGCTGAAGCTTTCTTT. Protein sequence: CASGRAGAEAFF.

V gene TRBV11-2 combines with J gene TRBJ2-1; 7 bases are a match to TRBD2. The germline gives CDR1 SGHAT, CDR2 FQNNGV. This CDR3 contains 10 residues. V lost 8 bases and J lost 12; bases outside the gene matches: 4. CDR3 bases: TGTGCCAGCGAAGGGGAGGGGCAGTTCTTC. Translated, it gives CASEGEGQFF.

The V call is TRBV2, the J call TRBJ2-2, with TRBD2 as a possible D gene (6 bases). Per germline, CDR1 SNHLY and CDR2 FYNNEI. V was cut by 6 bases and J by 6 bases, with 14 bases left in between. The CDR3 runs 14 residues. CDR3 region: CASRSQEGPGELFF. DNA for the CDR3: TGTGCCAGCAGGAGTCAGGAGGGTCCCGGGGAGCTGTTTTTT.

This rearrangement joins TRBV5-1 to TRBJ2-7; 8 positions agree with TRBD1. In germline, CDR1 is SGHRS, CDR2 YFSETQ. J was trimmed by 4 bases and V by 0 bases; bases with no gene match: 6. This CDR3 is built from 15 residues. The CDR3 region has the DNA TGCGCCAGCAGCTTGGCCCAGGGGGCGCGGTACGAGCAGTACTTC. Amino acid sequence: CASSLAQGARYEQYF.